The 31 T cell receptor beta chains given below trace back to one sample, sequenced in a study of cytomegalovirus exposure and HLA in healthy donors. PCR was performed using 60 Vbeta and 13 Jbeta primers. Assay: immunoSEQ multiplex PCR; the TCRdb copy retains only in-frame clones and omits some. The sample contains 98,000 or so clones, roughly four fifths of which appear only once. The sample was PBMCs. All receptors come from a female donor in good health and CMV-seronegative.

The chain couples TRBV6-4 to TRBJ2-1; 9 bases line up with TRBD2. Unmatched junction bases numbered 6, after V lost 2 bases and J lost 4 bases. The CDR3 is made up of 16 amino acids. Germline CDR1 and CDR2: MRHNA and SNTAGT. CDR3 sequence reads: CASSDRAGGGYNEQFF. The CDR3 region has the DNA TGTGCCAGCAGTGACAGAGCGGGGGGTGGTTACAATGAGCAGTTCTTC.

This chain uses TRBV29-1 with TRBJ2-3, with 9 bases identical to TRBD2. The J segment lost 6 bases and the V segment lost 7 bases, leaving 8 bases of the junction unmatched. The length of the CDR3 is 13 residues. The germline V gene has CDR1 SQVTM and CDR2 ANQGSEA. DNA of the CDR3: TGCAGCGCCGTATTAGCGGGAGTCGATACGCAGTATTTT. This gives the protein CSAVLAGVDTQYF.

The J gene is TRBJ2-7, the V gene TRBV19, with TRBD1 as a possible D gene (6 bases). Germline values: CDR1 LNHDA, CDR2 SQIVND (reference sequence). The CDR3 is made up of 15 amino acids. Trimming shortened V by 1 base and J by 1 base, and 11 bases separated the two germline ends. In nucleotides, the CDR3 is TGTGCCAGTAGTATAGGACAGGAATGGTCCTACGAGCAGTACTTC. This translates into CASSIGQEWSYEQYF.

This sequence joins TRBV14 and TRBJ2-3, with 7 positions matching TRBD2. The CDR3 totals 16 residues. Trimming took 2 bases from V and 2 from J; bases not matched to a gene: 7. Germline loops: CDR1 SGHDN, CDR2 FVKESK. The CDR3 here is CASSQYRAGPTDTQYF. The CDR3 nucleotides read TGTGCCAGCAGCCAATATCGAGCGGGACCCACAGATACGCAGTATTTT.

This sequence joins TRBV5-4 and TRBJ2-2, with TRBD1 identical over 11 bases. The trim removed 4 bases at V and 4 bases at J, leaving 9 bases unmatched. CDR3 length: 17 amino acids. Germline V gene data show CDR1 as SGHNT and CDR2 as YYREEE (reference sequence). The CDR3 sequence is CASSPRAGTGGTGELFF. For the CDR3, the DNA is TGTGCCAGCAGCCCCAGGGCCGGGACAGGGGGCACCGGGGAGCTGTTTTTT.

Details on this clone: Other DNA variants within this sample encode the same CDR3. This chain connects TRBV27 to TRBJ2-7; weak D call: TRBD1 (6 bases). The ends were cut back, 0 bases at V and 1 base at J, with 10 bases in the middle. This CDR3 is 15 amino acids long. Per the germline V gene, CDR1 is MNHEY and CDR2 is SMNVEV (reference sequence). For the CDR3, the DNA is TGTGCCAGCAGTTTATCAGGCCAGGGGTCCTACGAGCAGTACTTC. It specifies CASSLSGQGSYEQYF.

The V and J genes are TRBV30 and TRBJ2-3; the match to TRBD1 covers 10 bases. The V gene's germline CDR1 is GTSNPN and CDR2 SVGIG (reference sequence). With V trimmed by 2 bases and J by 6 bases, 14 bases remained unmatched. This CDR3 is 17 amino acids long. The CDR3 loop is CAWSFTDGTGVPDTQYF. The CDR3 DNA reads TGTGCCTGGAGTTTCACCGACGGGACAGGGGTCCCGGATACGCAGTATTTT.

The chain employs TRBV27 and TRBJ1-2; possible D gene TRBD1, 6 bases. The germline V gene has CDR1 MNHEY and CDR2 SMNVEV (reference sequence). Trimming took off 3 bases at V and 5 bases at J, with 10 bases between the two ends. This CDR3 has 13 residues. In nucleotides, the CDR3 is TGTGCCAGCAGTTTGGGGGGGCTTTATGGCTACACCTTC. Protein product: CASSLGGLYGYTF.

The chain employs TRBV29-1 and TRBJ1-2, with 11 bases matching TRBD1. The CDR3 sequence is 13 residues long. The germline V gene has CDR1 SQVTM and CDR2 ANQGSEA. CDR3 nucleotides: TGCAGTGCCGGGACAGGGGGTAACTATGGCTACACCTTC. It yields the protein CSAGTGGNYGYTF.

The chain recombines TRBV2 with TRBJ2-3; 8 bases are shared with TRBD2. This CDR3 comprises 12 residues. Germline-derived CDR1 and CDR2 are SNHLY and FYNNEI. The CDR3 sequence: CSGGLRADTQYF. The CDR3 DNA follows: TGTTCGGGGGGGCTAAGGGCAGATACGCAGTATTTT.

V gene TRBV7-3 combines with J gene TRBJ2-1; D perhaps matches TRBD2 (5 bases). Germline CDR1 and CDR2: SGHTA and FQGTGA. V was cut by 1 base and J by 6 bases, with 16 bases left in between. This CDR3 comprises 16 residues. The CDR3 here is CASSLNPGLPLNEQFF. The CDR3 DNA is TGTGCCAGCAGCTTAAACCCAGGACTCCCCCTCAATGAGCAGTTCTTC. The full variable domain, rest sourced from reference TRBV7-3 and TRBJ2-1, is GAGVSQTPSNKVTEKGKYVELRCDPISGHTALYWYRQSLGQGPEFLIYFQGTGAADDSGLPNDRFFAVRPEGSVSTLKIQRTERGDSAVYLCASSLNPGLPLNEQFFGPGTRLTVL.

V usage is TRBV6-5 and J usage is TRBJ1-1; D possibly corresponds to TRBD1 (5 bases). This CDR3 comprises 11 residues. V shed 7 bases and J shed 7 bases, with 10 bases lying between them. CDR1 and CDR2 (germline): MNHEY, SVGAGI. In nucleotides, the CDR3 is TGTGCCAGCACCGAGGGACTTGAAGCTTTCTTT. Encoded protein: CASTEGLEAFF.

The chain joins TRBV23-1 to TRBJ2-5; D may be TRBD1 (5 bases). TRBV23-1 is known as an ORF, though its function is uncertain. The CDR3 consists of 17 residues. Trimming pared 5 bases from V and 2 bases from J, leaving 21 bases between. The CDR3: CASSSPRVELRQETQYF. As DNA, the CDR3 is TGCGCCAGCAGTAGTCCCAGGGTTGAATTGAGGCAAGAGACCCAGTACTTC.

The chain links TRBV29-1 to TRBJ2-1; 10 positions agree with TRBD2. V lost 3 bases to trimming and J lost 7 bases; unmatched junction nucleotides: 6. Per the germline V gene, CDR1 is SQVTM and CDR2 is ANQGSEA. This CDR3 has 14 amino acids. The DNA for the CDR3 is TGCAGCGTTGATACTAGCGGGATAAGAAATGAGCAGTTCTTC. It yields the protein CSVDTSGIRNEQFF.

The chain links TRBV7-8 to TRBJ2-7; tentative D call: TRBD1 (5 bases). The CDR3 totals 13 residues. V was trimmed by 2 bases and J by 7 bases, leaving 12 bases between them. Looked up from germline, CDR1 is SGHVS and CDR2 is FQNEAQ. CDR3 protein: CASSLLGALEQYF. The DNA of the CDR3 is TGTGCCAGCAGCTTACTAGGGGCATTAGAGCAGTACTTC.

The rearrangement uses TRBV7-2 and TRBJ1-3; D remains unclear. V was cut by 5 bases and J by 0 bases, with 8 bases left in between. The CDR3 length is 14 residues. Germline V gives CDR1 SGHTA, CDR2 FQGNSA. The CDR3 loop reads CASSQRVSGNTIYF. The CDR3 coding sequence is TGTGCCAGCAGCCAGAGGGTCTCTGGAAACACCATATATTTT.

The genes are TRBV27 and TRBJ1-2; the D gene is possibly TRBD1 (5 bases). Per germline, CDR1 MNHEY and CDR2 SMNVEV (reference sequence). The CDR3 covers 14 residues. Deletions cut 6 bases from V and 8 bases from J, with 19 bases between. The CDR3 reads CASRPRTRFDGYTF. The DNA for the CDR3 is TGTGCCAGCAGGCCCAGGACACGCTTTGACGGCTACACCTTC.

The chain couples TRBV9 to TRBJ2-5, with 7 bases identical to TRBD1. Germline V gene sequence: CDR1 SGDLS, CDR2 YYNGEE. V was clipped by 4 bases and J by 5 bases; unmatched bases: 5. This CDR3 spans 13 amino acids. CDR3 DNA: TGTGCCAGCAGCCCGACAGGGTTGGAGACCCAGTACTTC. This codes for CASSPTGLETQYF.

This clone has only a few counts. The chain employs TRBV6-1 and TRBJ2-7; 8 positions agree with TRBD1. This CDR3 has 15 amino acids. Per germline, CDR1 MNHNS and CDR2 SASEGT. Unmatched junction bases numbered 13, after V lost 6 bases and J lost 6 bases. The CDR3 DNA reads as TGTGCCAGCAGCCCCGGGGAGACAGGGGCTTTCGAGCAGTACTTC. Translation: CASSPGETGAFEQYF.

This rearrangement joins TRBV7-8 to TRBJ1-5, with TRBD1 identical over 10 bases. The germline gives CDR1 SGHVS, CDR2 FQNEAQ. The CDR3 consists of 16 residues. V shed 4 bases, J shed 7 bases, and the junction held 10 bases outside the gene matches. CDR3 sequence: CASSSQDRGMNQPQHF. Written as DNA, the CDR3 is TGTGCCAGCAGCTCTCAGGACAGGGGGATGAACCAGCCCCAGCATTTT.

V and J are TRBV5-5 and TRBJ1-1; perhaps TRBD1 as D (5 bases). CDR3 size: 15 residues. V was pared by 0 bases and J by 6 bases, with 15 bases between. Germline CDR1 and CDR2: SGHKS and YYEKEE (reference sequence). CDR3 nucleotide sequence: TGTGCCAGCAGCTTGGAGGGACTGCGAACGGCTGAAGCTTTCTTT. Translating gives CASSLEGLRTAEAFF.

The V call is TRBV10-3, the J call TRBJ1-3; TRBD1 aligns across 7 bases. Germline CDR1 is ENHRY and CDR2 is SYGVKD. V trimming: 3 bases; J trimming: 8 bases; junction bases outside the gene matches: 10. This CDR3 is 15 amino acids long. This CDR3 is CAISEYDRDADTIYF. In DNA form, the CDR3 reads TGTGCCATCAGTGAATATGACAGGGATGCAGACACCATATATTTT.

The rearrangement joins TRBV13 to TRBJ2-1; 8 positions agree with TRBD2. The V and J ends lost 3 bases and 6 bases, in that order; junction bases with no gene match: 7. Germline values: CDR1 PRHDT, CDR2 FYEKMQ (reference sequence). This CDR3 spans 15 amino acids. The DNA of the CDR3 is TGTGCCAGCAGCTTCTTTGCTAGCGGGTCCAATGAGCAGTTCTTC. As protein: CASSFFASGSNEQFF.

This chain connects TRBV27 to TRBJ2-5; D may be TRBD2 (6 bases). This CDR3 region has 15 residues. V was shortened by 0 bases and J by 5 bases, with 13 bases between the two germline ends. Germline V gene sequence: CDR1 MNHEY, CDR2 SMNVEV (reference sequence). The DNA for the CDR3 is TGTGCCAGCAGTTTATCACGGACTACCTCGGAGACCCAGTACTTC. It codes for CASSLSRTTSETQYF.

V is TRBV10-3 and J is TRBJ1-3; the D is unclear. V dropped 4 bases and J dropped 4 bases, with 11 bases sitting between them. Germline V gene data show CDR1 as ENHRY and CDR2 as SYGVKD. The CDR3 runs 14 residues. The CDR3 DNA follows: TGTGCCATCAGTGGGATAGCGGAAGGAAACACCATATATTTT. Translation gives CAISGIAEGNTIYF.

In nucleotides, the CDR3 is TGTGCCAGCAGCTTAGTGGGGAGCTCCTACGAGCAGTACTTC. Its protein is CASSLVGSSYEQYF. The chain is built from TRBV7-9 and TRBJ2-7, with a tentative D call TRBD2 (5 bases). CDR1 is SEHNR and CDR2 is FQNEAQ in the germline V gene (reference sequence). V lost 1 base and J 0 bases, leaving 7 bases between the germline ends. The CDR3 is 14 residues long.

This chain joins TRBV2 and TRBJ1-5; 8 positions agree with TRBD1. The CDR3 spans 14 residues. V shed 8 bases, J shed 6 bases, and the junction held 9 bases outside the gene matches. Germline CDR1 is SNHLY and CDR2 is FYNNEI. In DNA, the CDR3 is TGTGCCAGCGGGAAGGACAGGGCCTTTCAGCCCCAGCATTTT. It yields the protein CASGKDRAFQPQHF.

This chain links TRBV15 with TRBJ1-1, with D unresolved. The length of the CDR3 is 14 residues. From germline, CDR1 is LNHNV and CDR2 YYDKDF (reference sequence). Trimming stripped 0 bases from V and 4 bases from J, with 9 bases between. CDR3 sequence reads: CATSRDERGTEAFF. CDR3 bases: TGTGCCACCAGCAGAGATGAGCGGGGCACTGAAGCTTTCTTT.

V is TRBV15 and J is TRBJ1-2, with 9 positions matching TRBD1. After removal of 5 bases from V and 2 bases from J, the junction contained 6 bases not matched to a gene. This CDR3 comprises 15 residues. In germline, CDR1 is LNHNV, CDR2 YYDKDF (reference sequence). Here the CDR3 reads CATSFDRGSNYGYTF. As DNA, the CDR3 is TGTGCCACCAGCTTCGACAGGGGGAGCAACTATGGCTACACCTTC.

This sequence joins TRBV18 and TRBJ1-3; 7 positions agree with TRBD1. The J segment lost 2 bases and the V segment lost 1 base, leaving 14 bases of the junction unmatched. This CDR3 contains 19 residues. Germline assignment: CDR1 KGHSH and CDR2 LQKENI. Written as DNA, the CDR3 is TGTGCCAGCTCACCACTCGGTCCCGTGCCGACAGGGACTGGAAACACCATATATTTT. It translates to CASSPLGPVPTGTGNTIYF. The variable domain in full, with the rest retrieved from reference TRBV18 and TRBJ1-3, is NAGVMQNPRHLVRRRGQEARLRCSPMKGHSHVYWYRQLPEEGLKFMVYLQKENIIDESGMPKERFSAEFPKEGPSILRIQQVVRGDSAAYFCASSPLGPVPTGTGNTIYFGEGSWLTVV.

J is TRBJ1-4 and V is TRBV25-1; 8 bases match TRBD1. Trimming removed 2 bases from V and 8 bases from J; junction bases left unmatched: 4. The CDR3 sequence is 14 residues long. Germline V gene sequence: CDR1 MGHDK, CDR2 SYGVNS. CDR3 coding DNA: TGTGCCAGCAGTGAAGGGGACAGGAGGGAAAAACTGTTTTTT. Its protein product is CASSEGDRREKLFF.